This entry concerns a single T cell receptor (beta chain). What it binds is unknown. These data are taken from a study of T cell repertoires in cytomegalovirus infection. For the study at large: In public TCR beta signatures, there were indications of both CMV infection and matching HLA type.

Overall study findings and caveats: HLA-C-restricted, CMV-specific TCR beta clonotypes were dominant ex vivo. Identification of carriers of CMV plus the relevant HLA was achieved through cumulative public TCR beta family frequency.

TCRdb re-analysed the reads in MiXCR, keeping a single row per CDR3 protein. This sample has a few hundred thousand distinct CDR3 sequences; about 30% occur once, and the top ten carry approximately 13%. The sequencing sample was made of PBMCs. The source is a human donor in good health (CMV status not recorded). Some clones in this sample may be carry-over from other donors' samples.

This CDR3 is CASSLGVRDNEQFF. The CDR3 nucleotides are TGTGCCAGCAGTTTAGGTGTTAGGGACAATGAGCAGTTCTTC. V and J are TRBV28 and TRBJ2-1, with D hard to call. V was shortened by 2 bases and J by 5 bases, with 10 bases between the two germline ends. Germline CDR1 is MDHEN and CDR2 is SYDVKM. The CDR3 consists of 14 residues.